What follows describes a single T cell receptor (beta chain). This CDR3 is built from 15 residues. CDR1 is SEHNR, CDR2 FQNEAQ, per germline (reference sequence). This sample stems from a study of monozygotic twins with inflammatory bowel disease. TCRdb re-called the 5' RACE reads and gives one entry per CDR3 protein, without DNA. The sample features a few hundred thousand distinct CDR3 sequences, with 5.5% to 6.5% in its top ten. The TCR comes from a human donor with ulcerative colitis or Crohn's disease, or a healthy co-twin of an affected twin (not recorded which). Sequenced: blood. V is TRBV7-9 and J is TRBJ2-1. The CDR3 here is CASSLVSVLYNEQFF. Full variable domain (rest looked up from reference TRBV7-9 and TRBJ2-1): DTGVSQNPRHKITKRGQNVTFRCDPISEHNRLYWYRQTLGQGPEFLTYFQNEAQLEKSRLLSDRFSAERPKGSFSTLEIQRTEQGDSAMYLCASSLVSVLYNEQFFGPGTRLTVL.